The 7 T cell receptor beta chains reported below all come from one sample, sequenced in a study of blood T cells in healthy people across ages. With a J-beta primer mix and a sample-barcoded 5' primer, a second PCR ran 7 to 11 cycles. TCRdb ran MiXCR on the 5' RACE reads and lists one entry per CDR3 protein. The table includes some 1.4 million distinct CDR3 sequences, roughly 40% detected once. The source material was blood. These receptors were collected from a woman aged 18-29 years in good health.

This clonotype has a handful of counts. The chain carries TRBV7-9 and TRBJ1-2, with D uncertain. Trimming pared 3 bases from V and 0 bases from J, leaving 17 bases between. Looked up from germline, CDR1 is SEHNR and CDR2 is FQNEAQ (reference sequence). This CDR3 spans 17 amino acids. CDR3 loop: CASSFGLWPKSNYGYTF. For the CDR3, the DNA is TGTGCCAGCAGCTTCGGATTATGGCCGAAGTCTAACTATGGCTACACCTTC. Drawing the rest from reference TRBV7-9 and TRBJ1-2, the complete variable domain is DTGVSQNPRHKITKRGQNVTFRCDPISEHNRLYWYRQTLGQGPEFLTYFQNEAQLEKSRLLSDRFSAERPKGSFSTLEIQRTEQGDSAMYLCASSFGLWPKSNYGYTFGSGTRLTVV.

The chain links TRBV9 to TRBJ2-5; D may be TRBD2 (6 bases). The V gene lost 0 bases and the J gene lost 6 bases, with 12 bases spanning the gap. The germline CDR1 and CDR2 sequences are SGDLS and YYNGEE. CDR3 length: 14 amino acids. DNA for the CDR3: TGTGCCAGCAGCGTAGAGGAGGGTTCGCAGACCCAGTACTTC. Amino acid sequence: CASSVEEGSQTQYF.

This clonotype was seen a few times. The V and J genes are TRBV12-3 or TRBV12-4 and TRBJ2-7, with D perhaps given as TRBD1 or TRBD2 (5 bases each). The CDR3 is 14 amino acids. V dropped 6 bases and J dropped 2 bases, with 14 bases sitting between them. This CDR3 is CASRRDAGPYEQYF. Written as DNA, the CDR3 is TGTGCCAGCAGAAGGGACGCGGGTCCCTACGAGCAGTACTTC.

This rearrangement joins TRBV4-1 to TRBJ2-3, with D possibly TRBD2 on 5 matching bases. CDR1 and CDR2 (germline): MGHRA, YSYEKL. The CDR3 has 11 residues. V gave up 3 bases and J gave up 11 bases, with 9 bases separating them. CDR3 nucleotide sequence: TGCGCCAGCAGCCAGGAGGAATTGCAGTATTTT. As protein: CASSQEELQYF.

This clonotype was detected a few times. This chain uses TRBV10-3 with TRBJ1-5; 10 bases match TRBD1. Germline-derived CDR1 and CDR2 are ENHRY and SYGVKD. The CDR3 runs 14 residues. Trimming took 11 bases from V and 2 from J; bases not matched to a gene: 6. The CDR3 region is CASGTGDGNQPQHF. The CDR3 nucleotides are TGTGCCTCCGGGACAGGGGATGGCAATCAGCCCCAGCATTTT.

The V and J genes are TRBV6-2 or TRBV6-3 and TRBJ1-1; D remains ambiguous. Germline CDR1 and CDR2: MNHEY and SVGEGT. V was pared by 2 bases and J by 11 bases, with 12 bases between. CDR3 length: 12 residues. CDR3 sequence: CASSYRGSGAFF. CDR3 DNA: TGTGCCAGCAGTTACCGTGGGTCGGGGGCTTTCTTT.

The chain combines TRBV3-1 with TRBJ2-7; the match to TRBD2 covers 9 bases. The length of the CDR3 is 15 residues. V trimming: 4 bases; J trimming: 7 bases; junction bases outside the gene matches: 11. Germline values: CDR1 LGHDT, CDR2 YNNKEL (reference sequence). CDR3 amino acids: CASSLAGEYYNEQYF. For the CDR3, the DNA is TGTGCCAGCAGCCTAGCGGGGGAGTACTACAATGAGCAGTACTTC.